These T cell receptor beta chains were read from a single sample in a study of blood T cells in healthy people across ages. TCRdb processed the 5' RACE reads anew with MiXCR; each CDR3 protein has one entry. The sample contains roughly 1.7 million distinct CDR3 sequences, approximately 32% of which appear only once. Input material: blood. These receptors all come from a woman aged 25 to 39 in good health. Each CDR3 is given with its conserved first and last residue. The D gene is left open where the match is weak. Only some rows state a clone size, as once, few, many or a class for expanded clones.

D,size,length,J,V,CDR3,DNA
NA,few,14,TRBJ2-5,TRBV28,CASSPRWGEVGQYF,TGTGCCAGCAGTCCCCGGTGGGGCGAGGTTGGGCAGTACTTC
NA,NA,14,TRBJ1-2,TRBV29-1,CSVVRAEGDYGYTF,TGCAGCGTTGTAAGGGCGGAGGGTGATTATGGCTACACCTTC
NA,NA,15,TRBJ2-1,TRBV20-1,CSARPPGVPHNEQFF,TGCAGTGCTAGGCCACCAGGGGTCCCCCACAATGAGCAGTTCTTC
NA,few,16,TRBJ2-3,TRBV4-1,CASSQGPSASTDTQYF,TGCGCCAGCAGCCAAGGGCCTAGCGCCAGCACAGATACGCAGTATTTT
NA,NA,14,TRBJ1-1,TRBV10-2,CASSRARQNTEAFF,TGCGCCAGCAGCCGTGCAAGGCAGAACACTGAAGCTTTCTTT
NA,NA,14,TRBJ1-6,TRBV27,CASSLGGLGSPLHF,TGTGCCAGCAGTTTAGGGGGGCTTGGCTCACCCCTCCACTTT
TRBD1,NA,14,TRBJ2-5,TRBV20-1,CSARDPTGGYGQYF,TGCAGTGCTAGAGATCCCACAGGGGGGTACGGGCAGTACTTC
NA,few,14,TRBJ2-3,TRBV5-1,CASSVTGPTDTQYF,TGCGCCAGCAGCGTGACGGGCCCCACAGATACGCAGTATTTT
NA,NA,15,TRBJ2-7,TRBV11-2,CASTPERVGTVEQYF,TGTGCCAGCACCCCAGAACGGGTTGGGACGGTCGAGCAGTACTTC
NA,NA,12,TRBJ2-1,TRBV9,CASSVGPNEQFF,TGTGCCAGCAGCGTAGGACCTAATGAGCAGTTCTTC
NA,many,14,TRBJ2-7,TRBV6-2/TRBV6-3,CASSYGGIDYEQYF,TGTGCCAGCAGTTACGGGGGTATAGACTACGAGCAGTACTTC
TRBD2,few,16,TRBJ2-3,TRBV5-1,CASSFSAREGKDTQYF,TGCGCCAGCAGCTTTTCTGCGCGGGAGGGTAAAGATACGCAGTATTTT
NA,many,15,TRBJ2-5,TRBV11-2,CASSPPAGLLETQYF,TGTGCCAGCAGCCCACCCGCGGGCCTACTGGAGACCCAGTACTTC
TRBD1,NA,17,TRBJ1-2,TRBV20-1,CSARDRADRISYYGYTF,TGCAGTGCTAGAGATAGAGCGGACAGGATTAGTTACTATGGCTACACCTTC
TRBD2,NA,21,TRBJ2-1,TRBV7-8,CASSLGRGRGGPSATYNEQFF,TGTGCCAGCAGCTTAGGGAGAGGGCGGGGGGGCCCTTCCGCGACCTACAATGAGCAGTTCTTC
TRBD2,NA,14,TRBJ2-2,TRBV7-8,CASSWGLNTGELFF,TGTGCCAGCAGCTGGGGACTAAACACCGGGGAGCTGTTTTTT
NA,NA,14,TRBJ2-1,TRBV14,CASSQGEPGDEQFF,TGTGCCAGCAGCCAAGGGGAGCCTGGGGATGAGCAGTTCTTC
NA,NA,15,TRBJ2-4,TRBV20-1,CSARDRLRLSGIQYF,TGCAGTGCTAGAGACCGACTTCGTTTGTCGGGCATTCAGTACTTC
NA,few,14,TRBJ2-5,TRBV20-1,CSVYRASNQETQYF,TGCAGTGTTTACCGGGCTAGCAACCAAGAGACCCAGTACTTC
NA,NA,13,TRBJ2-1,TRBV24-1,CATSQRSNNEQFF,TGTGCCACCAGTCAGCGGAGCAACAATGAGCAGTTCTTC
TRBD1,NA,14,TRBJ1-5,TRBV7-9,CASSPGQGWQPQHF,TGTGCCAGCAGCCCCGGACAGGGATGGCAGCCCCAGCATTTT
TRBD2,NA,14,TRBJ2-7,TRBV6-1,CASRAGLAGGEQYF,TGTGCCAGCAGGGCGGGACTAGCGGGAGGCGAGCAGTACTTC
NA,NA,15,TRBJ2-7,TRBV4-1,CASSQEASRGYEQYF,TGCGCCAGCAGCCAAGAGGCGAGTAGGGGCTACGAGCAGTACTTC
NA,NA,13,TRBJ1-2,TRBV5-5,CASSTWQGGGYTF,TGTGCCAGCAGCACATGGCAAGGGGGTGGCTACACCTTC
TRBD2,NA,15,TRBJ2-7,TRBV7-8,CASSLGSSGGREQYF,TGTGCCAGCAGCTTAGGGTCTAGCGGGGGGAGAGAGCAGTACTTC
NA,few,16,TRBJ1-1,TRBV12-3/TRBV12-4,CASSDDRAVMNTEAFF,TGTGCCAGCAGTGACGACAGAGCAGTTATGAACACTGAAGCTTTCTTT
NA,NA,14,TRBJ1-1,TRBV6-2/TRBV6-3,CASSPWPGLTEAFF,TGTGCCAGCAGCCCATGGCCCGGACTCACTGAAGCTTTCTTT
NA,NA,13,TRBJ1-2,TRBV28,CASSFNRAHGYTF,TGTGCCAGCAGTTTCAACAGGGCCCATGGCTACACCTTC
TRBD2,NA,14,TRBJ2-1,TRBV2,CASLGLAGRNEQFF,TGTGCCAGCTTAGGACTAGCGGGTAGAAATGAGCAGTTCTTC
TRBD2,few,15,TRBJ2-7,TRBV5-5,CASSFETSGYYEQYF,TGTGCCAGCAGCTTCGAGACTAGCGGCTACTACGAGCAGTACTTC
NA,NA,14,TRBJ1-4,TRBV29-1,CSAGTGVPHEKLFF,TGCAGCGCCGGAACCGGGGTTCCCCATGAAAAACTGTTTTTT
NA,NA,11,TRBJ2-7,TRBV7-6,CASSLGTVQYF,TGTGCCAGCAGTCTCGGTACAGTGCAGTACTTC
NA,few,15,TRBJ1-2,TRBV4-1,CASSHEGGLSAGYTF,TGCGCCAGCAGCCATGAAGGGGGTTTATCGGCGGGCTACACCTTC
TRBD2,many,14,TRBJ2-7,TRBV20-1,CSARKTSGGYEQYF,TGCAGTGCTAGGAAGACTAGCGGGGGCTACGAGCAGTACTTC
NA,NA,15,TRBJ2-3,TRBV10-3,CAISSTTLGVNTQYF,TGTGCCATTTCCTCTACCACTCTCGGTGTCAATACGCAGTATTTT
TRBD1,NA,14,TRBJ2-7,TRBV9,CASSARTGAKEQYF,TGTGCCAGCAGCGCCCGGACAGGGGCAAAGGAGCAGTACTTC
NA,few,15,TRBJ2-4,TRBV6-2/TRBV6-3,CASSPTGESLVRQYF,TGTGCCAGCAGTCCCACGGGGGAGAGCTTGGTAAGGCAGTACTTC
NA,NA,15,TRBJ2-5,TRBV25-1,CAGSEPLAGSGTQYF,TGTGCCGGCAGTGAACCACTCGCGGGCAGCGGGACCCAGTACTTC
NA,once,13,TRBJ2-7,TRBV6-5,CASRRDGEYEQYF,TGCGCCAGCAGACGGGATGGGGAATACGAGCAGTACTTC
NA,few,14,TRBJ1-1,TRBV28,CASSLLGGLGEAFF,TGTGCCAGCAGTTTGTTAGGGGGGCTCGGTGAAGCTTTCTTT
NA,NA,15,TRBJ2-5,TRBV7-9,CASSLANSWGNEQYF,TGTGCCAGCAGCTTAGCTAACTCCTGGGGCAATGAGCAGTACTTC
NA,NA,16,TRBJ2-2,TRBV20-1,CSARDPGHANTGELFF,TGCAGTGCTAGAGATCCAGGCCATGCGAACACCGGGGAGCTGTTTTTT
NA,NA,15,TRBJ1-2,TRBV20-1,CSATDGFGANYGYTF,TGCAGTGCCACGGACGGATTCGGAGCTAACTATGGCTACACCTTC
TRBD1,NA,12,TRBJ2-1,TRBV15,CATGTGVNEQFF,TGTGCCACCGGGACAGGGGTCAATGAGCAGTTCTTC
NA,NA,15,TRBJ1-3,TRBV20-1,CSATKSGSSGNTIYF,TGCAGTGCTACGAAATCAGGGAGTTCGGGAAACACCATATATTTT
NA,NA,14,TRBJ1-6,TRBV20-1,CSARGGRDGSPLHF,TGCAGTGCTAGAGGCGGCAGGGATGGATCACCCCTCCACTTT
NA,NA,15,TRBJ1-2,TRBV4-1,CASSQDRDPNYGYTF,TGCGCCAGCAGCCAAGACAGGGACCCTAACTATGGCTACACCTTC
NA,few,12,TRBJ2-7,TRBV10-3,CARRDATYEQYF,TGTGCTCGGCGGGACGCGACCTACGAGCAGTACTTC
TRBD1,NA,17,TRBJ2-7,TRBV27,CASSPGTGKLYSYEQYF,TGTGCCAGCAGTCCCGGGACAGGAAAGCTGTACTCCTACGAGCAGTACTTC
TRBD2,NA,17,TRBJ2-7,TRBV19,CASSAYTGTSGSYEQYF,TGTGCCAGTAGTGCATACACCGGGACTAGCGGCTCCTACGAGCAGTACTTC
TRBD2,few,18,TRBJ2-3,TRBV7-3,CASSFRGRTSGGTDTQYF,TGTGCCAGCAGCTTTAGAGGTCGGACTAGCGGGGGGACAGATACGCAGTATTTT
NA,once,17,TRBJ2-1,TRBV7-3,CASSLKWAASSYNEQFF,TGTGCCAGCAGCTTAAAGTGGGCGGCGAGCTCCTACAATGAGCAGTTCTTC
TRBD1,few,16,TRBJ1-4,TRBV20-1,CSARVYVGQGNEKLFF,TGCAGTGCTAGAGTCTATGTCGGACAGGGAAATGAAAAACTGTTTTTT
TRBD2,few,17,TRBJ2-7,TRBV5-1,CASSLSESGARSYEQYF,TGCGCCAGCAGCTTGTCCGAGAGCGGGGCTCGATCCTACGAGCAGTACTTC
NA,NA,14,TRBJ2-3,TRBV3-1,CASSQEPGAPSQYF,TGTGCCAGCAGCCAAGAACCAGGCGCCCCCTCCCAGTATTTT
NA,few,15,TRBJ2-7,TRBV5-1,CASSLGGPPLYEQYF,TGCGCCAGCAGCTTAGGAGGGCCCCCTCTCTACGAGCAGTACTTC